Given below is one T cell receptor beta chain in context. This sample is part of a study of cytotoxic CD8 clonotypes in ibrutinib-treated CLL. Study-wide background: It was after a median about 12 months of treatment, range 6 to 36, that response samples were taken. Each sample contained, on average, about 250,000 productive templates and tens of thousands of productive rearrangements.

This CDR3 is 16 amino acids long. The trim removed 5 bases at V and 9 bases at J, leaving 13 bases unmatched. Germline V gene sequence: CDR1 SGHTA, CDR2 FQGNSA. Assay: immunoSEQ multiplex PCR; the TCRdb copy retains only in-frame clones and omits some. The table shows around 200,000 clones, with approximately 70% occurring only once. The clonotype originates from a human donor with chronic lymphocytic leukemia. The material was PBMCs, obtained after 12 months of ibrutinib treatment. The J gene is TRBJ2-5, the V gene TRBV7-2, with 12 bases lining up with TRBD2. CDR3: CASSPRTSGTARAQYF. CDR3 in DNA: TGTGCCAGCAGCCCCCGGACTAGCGGGACCGCAAGAGCCCAGTACTTC.